One T cell receptor beta chain is described in this entry. The antigen remains undetermined. Donors were six healthy women in three monozygous twin pairs. This record belongs to a study of identical twins' blood T cells. Findings of the study overall: Mainly, cloneset size products determined shared clonotypes, twins included.

The CDR3 consists of 14 residues. Germline values: CDR1 DFQATT, CDR2 SNEGSKA (reference sequence). V shed 5 bases and J 5 bases; nucleotides not matched to a gene: 9. TCRdb called the 5' RACE reads again in MiXCR, with one record for every CDR3 protein. This table has hundreds of thousands of distinct CDR3 sequences, about 28% appearing once. The chain joins TRBV20-1 to TRBJ2-1; TRBD2 matches 7 bases. The sample was PBMCs. This sequence originates from a woman aged 18 to 49 in good health. CDR3 region: CSAGRTSFDNEQFF. Here the CDR3 DNA reads TGCAGTGCTGGACGGACTAGTTTCGACAATGAGCAGTTCTTC.